The 27 T cell receptor beta chains reported below all come from one sample, sequenced in a study of response to subunit inactivated influenza vaccine (dated by TCRdb to the late 2010s). The library was generated by RT-PCR. This sample was sequenced with an Illumina HiSeq 2500. TCRdb's own reprocessing of the public reads used fastp at Q25 and MiXCR and kept productive beta chains. Every distinct CDR3 protein forms one entry, paired with its most common genes and DNA. The sample yields about 570,000 distinct CDR3 sequences; about 10% were counted once. The ten largest make up approximately 11% of the sample. The data also belong to a second study, concerning T cells expressing NK-cell markers. The second publication reports: The TCR beta cDNA libraries were made using 5'RACE template switching, a step that added both a universal primer site and unique molecular identifiers.

The input for sequencing was PBMCs from blood, taken on the day of vaccination. Source of these receptors: a man in his fifties or sixties who received an inactivated influenza vaccine. Donor details come from another sample of the same person, matched by shared clones.

This clonotype was detected many times. The chain combines TRBV3-1 with TRBJ2-6; no clear D gene. Germline CDR1 reads LGHDT; CDR2 reads YNNKEL (reference sequence). The V gene lost 1 base and the J gene lost 4 bases, with 2 bases spanning the gap. This CDR3 region has 13 residues. The CDR3, as DNA: TGTGCCAGCAGCCAAGCCGGGGCCAACGTCCTGACTTTC. It translates to CASSQAGANVLTF.

This clonotype has just a few counts. This chain uses TRBV28 with TRBJ2-1; D is unclear. Germline CDR1 MDHEN, CDR2 SYDVKM. Trimming took 7 bases from V and 8 from J, leaving 15 bases between them. This CDR3 spans 13 amino acids. In nucleotides, the CDR3 is TGTGCCAGCAAACAAAAAAGCCGTGATGAGCAGTTCTTC. It specifies CASKQKSRDEQFF. Full variable domain (missing parts from reference TRBV28 and TRBJ2-1): DVKVTQSSRYLVKRTGEKVFLECVQDMDHENMFWYRQDPGLGLRLIYFSYDVKMKEKGDIPEGYSVSREKKERFSLILESASTNQTSMYLCASKQKSRDEQFFGPGTRLTVL.

This clonotype appeared a few times. The chain couples TRBV29-1 to TRBJ1-2; D call uncertain. The CDR3 totals 16 residues. V dropped 0 bases and J dropped 2 bases, with 16 bases sitting between them. From germline, CDR1 is SQVTM and CDR2 ANQGSEA. The CDR3 here is CSVEDFERSGNYGYTF. The CDR3 nucleotides read TGCAGCGTTGAAGATTTCGAACGGTCTGGAAACTATGGCTACACCTTC. The whole variable domain, filled in from reference TRBV29-1 and TRBJ1-2, reads SAVISQKPSRDICQRGTSLTIQCQVDSQVTMMFWYRQQPGQSLTLIATANQGSEATYESGFVIDKFPISRPNLTFSTLTVSNMSPEDSSIYLCSVEDFERSGNYGYTFGSGTRLTVV.

CDR3 DNA: TGCGCCAGTAGTAGCGGGATTGAGACGCAGTATTTT. Protein product: CASSSGIETQYF. The chain joins TRBV5-1 to TRBJ2-3; 8 bases align to TRBD2. With V trimmed by 8 bases and J by 9 bases, 8 bases remained unmatched. The CDR3 is made up of 12 amino acids. Germline V gene lookup returns CDR1 SGHRS and CDR2 YFSETQ.

The V gene is TRBV5-1, the J gene TRBJ1-6; a possible D gene is TRBD1 (5 bases). CDR1 SGHRS and CDR2 YFSETQ come from the germline V gene. This CDR3 region has 14 residues. V was shortened by 4 bases and J by 10 bases, with 15 bases between the two germline ends. CDR3 in amino acids: CASSEGTNGSPLHF. The CDR3 DNA is TGCGCCAGCAGCGAAGGGACTAATGGGTCACCCCTCCACTTT.

The J gene is TRBJ1-6, the V gene TRBV12-3 or TRBV12-4, with a possible D match to TRBD1 (5 bases). CDR3 length equals 14 residues. Trimming left V 5 bases short and J 9 bases short, with 14 bases between. The CDR3 region is CASSPGTWSSPLHF. DNA for the CDR3: TGTGCCAGCAGTCCCGGGACTTGGAGTTCACCCCTCCACTTT.

Worth noting for this clonotype: The junction does not match germline at one end; this may be a read error. V gene TRBV12-3 or TRBV12-4 combines with J gene TRBJ1-1; D call uncertain. The CDR3 is made up of 13 amino acids. The CDR3 spells CASSLPAGAEAYF. Here the CDR3 DNA reads TGTGCCAGCAGTTTACCCGCCGGAGCTGAAGCTTACTTT.

The chain combines TRBV12-3 or TRBV12-4 with TRBJ2-5, with D perhaps being TRBD1 or TRBD2 (5 bases each). The V end lost 3 bases, the J end lost 3 bases, and 11 bases lay between the germline ends. The CDR3 consists of 14 residues. CDR3 sequence (DNA): TGTGCCAGCAGTTTCGGGGCAGGGAAAGAGACCCAGTACTTC. The encoded protein is CASSFGAGKETQYF.

In its sample, this clonotype was seen a few times. This chain links TRBV2 with TRBJ2-7; a possible D gene is TRBD2 (5 bases). V lost 6 bases and J lost 10, with 16 bases in between. CDR3 length: 12 amino acids. Germline V gene lookup returns CDR1 SNHLY and CDR2 FYNNEI. CDR3 coding DNA: TGTGCCAGCAGCAACGGGCGGGTAGATCAGTACTTC. The encoded protein is CASSNGRVDQYF. Looking up the rest from reference TRBV2 and TRBJ2-7 gives the full variable domain: EPEVTQTPSHQVTQMGQEVILRCVPISNHLYFYWYRQILGQKVEFLVSFYNNEISEKSEIFDDQFSVERPDGSNFTLKIRSTKLEDSAMYFCASSNGRVDQYFGPGTRLTVT.

The table lists this clonotype with a few counts. The CDR3 region is CASSFGVTGNQPQHF. In DNA form, the CDR3 reads TGTGCCAGCAGTTTTGGGGTAACAGGCAATCAGCCCCAGCATTTT. The V call is TRBV6-2 or TRBV6-3, the J call TRBJ1-5, with D hard to call. The germline CDR1 and CDR2 sequences are MNHEY and SVGEGT. There are 15 residues in the CDR3. With 4 bases removed from V and 2 bases from J, the gap between germline ends came to 12 bases.

This clonotype was detected many times. The chain has TRBV28 and TRBJ2-3, with D perhaps being TRBD1 or TRBD2 (5 bases each). V dropped 4 bases and J dropped 3 bases, with 11 bases sitting between them. The CDR3 totals 14 residues. Germline V CDR1 and CDR2: MDHEN, SYDVKM. CDR3 residues: CASSSSGTTDTQYF. As DNA, the CDR3 is TGTGCCAGCAGTTCCTCCGGGACGACAGATACGCAGTATTTT.

There are many counts of this clonotype. This sequence joins TRBV20-1 and TRBJ1-2, with a tentative D call TRBD1 (6 bases). This CDR3 has 14 amino acids. Germline CDR1 DFQATT, CDR2 SNEGSKA (reference sequence). With 2 bases removed from V and 8 bases from J, the gap between germline ends came to 18 bases. The chain's CDR3 is CSARSGLQGRGYTF. CDR3 bases: TGCAGTGCTAGATCGGGTCTACAGGGTCGGGGCTACACCTTC.

This chain connects TRBV2 to TRBJ1-4; TRBD1 aligns across 7 bases. Trimming removed 6 bases from V and 3 bases from J; junction bases left unmatched: 7. The CDR3 has 15 amino acids. Germline loops: CDR1 SNHLY, CDR2 FYNNEI. CDR3 DNA: TGTGCCAGCAGCGGGACAGCTACTCCTAATGAAAAACTGTTTTTT. Protein: CASSGTATPNEKLFF.

This clonotype was found many times. The chain carries TRBV20-1 and TRBJ2-3; no clear D. With 5 bases removed from V and 4 bases from J, the gap between germline ends came to 19 bases. This CDR3 is built from 15 residues. From germline, CDR1 is DFQATT and CDR2 SNEGSKA (reference sequence). CDR3 in DNA: TGCAGTGCTGGAGTGGCGCAAAGGGTCCCAGATACGCAGTATTTT. It codes for CSAGVAQRVPDTQYF.

The V and J genes are TRBV2 and TRBJ1-1, with TRBD1 identical over 10 bases. CDR3 length equals 14 residues. The junction had 6 bases not matched to a gene; V was cut back by 7 bases and J by 4 bases. The V gene's germline CDR1 is SNHLY and CDR2 FYNNEI. The CDR3 DNA reads TGTGCCAGCAAAATGGACAGGGGGAGCACTGAAGCTTTCTTT. This sequence encodes CASKMDRGSTEAFF.

The chain couples TRBV2 to TRBJ1-6; D is unresolved. V shed 4 bases and J shed 7 bases, with 11 bases lying between them. The V gene's germline CDR1 is SNHLY and CDR2 FYNNEI. CDR3 length: 14 residues. The CDR3 loop is CASSVGSLNSPLHF. The CDR3 region has the DNA TGTGCCAGCAGTGTTGGCAGTTTAAATTCACCCCTCCACTTT.

This sequence joins TRBV6-1 and TRBJ2-1, with 11 nucleotides matching TRBD1. CDR1 is MNHNS, CDR2 SASEGT, per germline. The V segment lost 5 bases and the J segment 9 bases; nucleotides outside the gene matches: 12. This CDR3 spans 16 amino acids. In DNA form, the CDR3 reads TGTGCCAGCAGTCCCTCCGCTGGACAGGGGGCTCTTGAGCAGTTCTTC. This translates into CASSPSAGQGALEQFF.

The chain links TRBV12-3 or TRBV12-4 to TRBJ2-7; D may be TRBD2 (5 bases). V was clipped by 5 bases and J by 7 bases, with 18 bases between them. The CDR3 is 14 residues long. CDR3 bases: TGTGCCAGCAGTCAGGACTGGCCCCAAGGGGAGCAGTACTTC. It translates to CASSQDWPQGEQYF.

The sample holds a few counts of this clonotype. The chain has TRBV6-1 and TRBJ2-5; TRBD2 matches 8 bases. The CDR3 loop spans 15 amino acids. V was clipped by 10 bases and J by 3 bases; unmatched bases: 13. The V gene's germline CDR1 is MNHNS and CDR2 SASEGT. CDR3 sequence reads: CATTQQTSGKETQYF. CDR3 nucleotide sequence: TGTGCCACCACTCAACAAACTAGCGGTAAAGAGACCCAGTACTTC.

V usage is TRBV20-1 and J usage is TRBJ2-7, with 9 bases aligning to TRBD2. This CDR3 is 15 amino acids long. From germline, CDR1 is DFQATT and CDR2 SNEGSKA (reference sequence). Losses at the gene ends were 5 bases for V and 2 bases for J; bases not matched to a gene: 10. The CDR3: CSAALAGGGAYEQYF. The CDR3, as DNA: TGCAGTGCTGCCCTTGCGGGCGGGGGGGCCTACGAGCAGTACTTC.

The table lists this clonotype with many counts. This chain uses TRBV5-6 with TRBJ2-4; no definite D call. CDR3 length: 14 amino acids. Looked up from germline, CDR1 is SGHDT and CDR2 is YYEEEE. V was clipped by 0 bases and J by 0 bases, with 4 bases between them. In DNA, the CDR3 is TGTGCCAGCAGCTTGGGATTAGCCAAAAACATTCAGTACTTC. It is translated as CASSLGLAKNIQYF.

This clonotype was counted only a few times. The CDR3 loop reads CASSPGTGGNNEQFF. The CDR3 bases are TGTGCCAGCAGCCCTGGGACAGGGGGTAACAATGAGCAGTTCTTC. This chain links TRBV5-4 with TRBJ2-1; TRBD1 matches 11 bases. CDR1 and CDR2 (germline): SGHNT, YYREEE (reference sequence). This CDR3 comprises 15 residues. J lost 5 bases, V lost 4 bases, and 5 bases had no gene match.

This clonotype was counted many times. The rearrangement uses TRBV7-9 and TRBJ2-1, with 13 bases that match TRBD2. The CDR3 runs 16 residues. CDR1 and CDR2 from the germline V gene are SEHNR and FQNEAQ (reference sequence). With V trimmed by 4 bases and J by 6 bases, 6 bases remained unmatched. CDR3 in amino acids: CASSSTSGGPGNEQFF. The DNA of the CDR3 is TGTGCCAGCAGCTCGACTAGCGGGGGGCCTGGCAATGAGCAGTTCTTC.

The gene calls are TRBV18 and TRBJ2-4, with a weak D call TRBD2 (5 bases). The CDR3 sequence is 16 residues long. CDR1 is KGHSH, CDR2 LQKENI, per germline. V lost 3 bases, J lost 0 bases, and 12 bases lay in between. The DNA for the CDR3 is TGTGCCAGCTCACCGACCCCCGGGGTAGCCAAAAACATTCAGTACTTC. Encoded protein: CASSPTPGVAKNIQYF. Full variable domain (remainder filled in from reference TRBV18 and TRBJ2-4): NAGVMQNPRHLVRRRGQEARLRCSPMKGHSHVYWYRQLPEEGLKFMVYLQKENIIDESGMPKERFSAEFPKEGPSILRIQQVVRGDSAAYFCASSPTPGVAKNIQYFGAGTRLSVL.

The chain employs TRBV5-1 and TRBJ1-2, with D tentatively TRBD1 (6 bases). CDR1 and CDR2 from the germline V gene are SGHRS and YFSETQ. With 5 bases removed from V and 1 base from J, the gap between germline ends came to 15 bases. The CDR3 is made up of 15 amino acids. The DNA of the CDR3 is TGCGCCAGCAGACAACAACCGGACAGTAACTATGGCTACACCTTC. This encodes CASRQQPDSNYGYTF. Complete variable domain (other parts from reference TRBV5-1 and TRBJ1-2): KAGVTQTPRYLIKTRGQQVTLSCSPISGHRSVSWYQQTPGQGLQFLFEYFSETQRNKGNFPGRFSGRQFSNSRSEMNVSTLELGDSALYLCASRQQPDSNYGYTFGSGTRLTVV.

The chain employs TRBV7-2 and TRBJ1-5; the D is unclear. CDR3 length: 10 residues. Per germline, CDR1 SGHTA and CDR2 FQGNSA. Deletions cut 8 bases from V and 6 bases from J, with 5 bases between. In DNA, the CDR3 is TGTGCCAGCCCAATTCAGCCCCAGCATTTT. Amino acids: CASPIQPQHF. Full variable domain (missing parts from reference TRBV7-2 and TRBJ1-5): GAGVSQSPSNKVTEKGKDVELRCDPISGHTALYWYRQSLGQGLEFLIYFQGNSAPDKSGLPSDRFSAERTGGSVSTLTIQRTQQEDSAVYLCASPIQPQHFGDGTRLSIL.

This clonotype was detected many times. V and J are TRBV29-1 and TRBJ2-2, with D tentatively TRBD1 (5 bases). The CDR3 totals 12 residues. Germline CDR1 and CDR2: SQVTM and ANQGSEA. Trimming shortened V by 5 bases and J by 6 bases, and 10 bases separated the two germline ends. The CDR3 loop reads CSVRGQPGELFF. The CDR3 bases are TGCAGCGTTAGGGGTCAGCCCGGGGAGCTGTTTTTT.